The TCR beta chain under discussion was sequenced for a study of blood T cell repertoires in COVID-19 (dated by TCRdb to the early 2020s). For the study in its entirety: Samples covering the acute and convalescent phases of COVID-19 were provided by collaborators in the United States, Italy and Spain. The samples were drawn from the first 160 participants of the ongoing ImmuneRACE study and from over a thousand subjects provided by 6 global collaborators. A freely available public database, intended as a resource for researchers studying the immune response to SARS-CoV-2, is where the repertoires were released. The prospective study material was composed of cDNA or gDNA derived from T cells, B-cell-depleted T cells, or PBMCs. The sample metadata nearly always contained a de-identified subject ID, COVID-19 status, age in years and sex. HLA class I and class II types, where available, came from metadata supplied by the sample provider rather than from assay-based typing. Subjects who had been exposed to COVID-19, were actively infected with it, or had recovered from it provided the deeply sampled blood TCRbeta repertoires that made up the dataset.

TCRbeta CDR3 regions were amplified from genomic DNA using the immunoSEQ Assay, a bias-controlled multiplex PCR. Per the authors' processing: Within the assay, amplification of reference gene primers was used to estimate how many nucleated cells each sample contained. To quantify the absolute abundance of each unique TCRbeta CDR3 rearrangement, sequence reads were collapsed and filtered. For each sample, productive Simpson clonality was calculated as the square root of Simpson's diversity index over productive rearrangements. Imported from immuneACCESS, the table was reduced by TCRdb to in-frame sequences with V and J called. These copies leave out some clones; in studies compared against another copy, an unresolved V gene accounts for under half, and the cause of the remainder is not known. V and J calls and clone size are those listed in that table; D and trimming were worked out from the DNA. A total of about 320,000 clones appear in this sample, about nine tenths of them only once. Roughly 10% of the sample lies in the top ten.

Its CDR3 holds 16 amino acids, cysteine through phenylalanine. Only the CDR3 DNA stays, 48 bases, in frame from base 1. The germline V gene specifies KGHSH as CDR1 and LQKENI as CDR2. The V end gives up 5 bases and the J end 1 base, leaving 3 bases in the junction not matched to a gene. Participants in the prospective study were aged about 18 to 95 years, lived in about two dozen United States geographic areas, and enrolled through a virtual design. In the prospective study, cohorts were assigned on the basis of participant-reported clinical history obtained from a screening survey and a study questionnaire. Recovered participants in ImmuneRACE Cohort 3 were defined as having two consecutive negative NP/OP PCR tests, clearance from a healthcare professional, or resolution of symptoms. In the prospective study, mobile phlebotomists collected whole blood, serum and a nasopharyngeal or oropharyngeal swab from each participant. Prospective study participants could optionally give additional blood draws and questionnaires over an approximately 2-month period. Before DNA extraction, blood samples from the prospective study were shipped at room temperature or frozen.

Comments on this clone: Its antigen is unknown. Per-nucleotide qualities are absent, and no much larger clonotype sits a single base away.

The paper as a whole reports these results and caveats: The amount of clinical and demographic metadata varied by source and participant and was provided uncurated.

The clonotype comes from a woman under 30 who had recovered from COVID-19. Sequencing was carried out using PBMCs or T cells enriched from blood (not recorded which). Recombination connected TRBV18 to TRBJ2-1; 12 bases in between match TRBD2. The DNA reads TGTGCCAGCTCATTCGGACTAGCGGGATCCTACAATGAGCAGTTCTTC. Protein translation: CASSFGLAGSYNEQFF.